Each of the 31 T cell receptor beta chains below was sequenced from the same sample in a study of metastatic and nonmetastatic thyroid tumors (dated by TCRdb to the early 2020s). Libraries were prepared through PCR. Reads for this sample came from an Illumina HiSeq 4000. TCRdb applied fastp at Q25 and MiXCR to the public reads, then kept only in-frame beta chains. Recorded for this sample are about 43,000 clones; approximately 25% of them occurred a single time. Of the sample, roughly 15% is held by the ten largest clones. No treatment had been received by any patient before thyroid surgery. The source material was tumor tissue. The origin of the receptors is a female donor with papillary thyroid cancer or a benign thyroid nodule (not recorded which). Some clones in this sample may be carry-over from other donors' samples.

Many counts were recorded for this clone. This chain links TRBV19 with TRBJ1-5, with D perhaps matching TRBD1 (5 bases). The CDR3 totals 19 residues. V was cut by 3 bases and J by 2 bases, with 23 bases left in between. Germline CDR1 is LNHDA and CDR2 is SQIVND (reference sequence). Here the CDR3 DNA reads TGTGCCAGTAGTATTTGGGCGTTCCGTGGGGGAAGCGGCAATCAGCCCCAGCATTTT. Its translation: CASSIWAFRGGSGNQPQHF.

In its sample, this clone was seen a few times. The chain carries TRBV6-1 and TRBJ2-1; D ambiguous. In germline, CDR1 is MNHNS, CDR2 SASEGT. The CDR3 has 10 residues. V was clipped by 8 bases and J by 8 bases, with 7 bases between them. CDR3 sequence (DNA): TGTGCCAGCGTGCTCTATGAGCAGTTCTTC. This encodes CASVLYEQFF.

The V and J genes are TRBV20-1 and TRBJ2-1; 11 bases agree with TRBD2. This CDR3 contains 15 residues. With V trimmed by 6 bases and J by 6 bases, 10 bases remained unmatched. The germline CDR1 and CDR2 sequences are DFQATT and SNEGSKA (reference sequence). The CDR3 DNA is TGCAGTGCGCGAGGGGGCACTAGCGGGAGCAATGAGCAGTTCTTC. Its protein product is CSARGGTSGSNEQFF.

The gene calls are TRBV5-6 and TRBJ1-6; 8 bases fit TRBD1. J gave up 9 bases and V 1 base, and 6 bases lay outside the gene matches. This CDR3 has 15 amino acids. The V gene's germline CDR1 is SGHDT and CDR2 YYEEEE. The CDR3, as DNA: TGTGCCAGCAGCTTGAACCACAGGGGGACTTCACCCCTCCACTTT. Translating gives CASSLNHRGTSPLHF.

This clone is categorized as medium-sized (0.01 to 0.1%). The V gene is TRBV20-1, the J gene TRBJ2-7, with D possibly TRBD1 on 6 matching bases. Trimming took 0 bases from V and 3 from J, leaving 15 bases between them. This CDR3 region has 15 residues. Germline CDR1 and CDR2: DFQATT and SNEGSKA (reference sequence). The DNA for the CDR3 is TGCAGTGCTAGAGATGCCAGGGGCCCCTTCTACGAGCAGTACTTC. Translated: CSARDARGPFYEQYF.

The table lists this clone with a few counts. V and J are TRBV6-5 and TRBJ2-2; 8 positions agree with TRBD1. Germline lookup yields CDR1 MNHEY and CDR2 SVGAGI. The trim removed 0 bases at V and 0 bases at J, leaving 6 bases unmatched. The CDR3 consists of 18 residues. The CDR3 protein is CASSYSLGQGTNTGELFF. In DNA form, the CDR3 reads TGTGCCAGCAGTTACTCCCTAGGACAGGGAACGAACACCGGGGAGCTGTTTTTT.

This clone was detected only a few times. Here the CDR3 reads CASSSDHTGASYEQYF. The CDR3 DNA sequence: TGTGCCAGCAGTAGCGACCATACAGGGGCAAGCTACGAGCAGTACTTC. The chain carries TRBV12-3 or TRBV12-4 and TRBJ2-7, with TRBD1 identical over 7 bases. V was pared by 5 bases and J by 3 bases, with 13 bases of the junction left unmatched. The CDR3 contains 16 residues.

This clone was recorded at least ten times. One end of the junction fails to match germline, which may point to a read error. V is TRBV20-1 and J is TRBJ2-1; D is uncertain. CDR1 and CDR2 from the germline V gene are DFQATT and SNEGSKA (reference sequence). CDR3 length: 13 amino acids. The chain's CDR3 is CSASTSSYNGQFF. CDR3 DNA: TGCAGTGCTAGCACGAGCTCCTACAATGGGCAGTTCTTC.

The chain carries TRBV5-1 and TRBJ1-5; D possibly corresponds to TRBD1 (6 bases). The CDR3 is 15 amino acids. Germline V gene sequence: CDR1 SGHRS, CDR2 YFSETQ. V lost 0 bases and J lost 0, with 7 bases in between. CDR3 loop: CASSLEGGSNQPQHF. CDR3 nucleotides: TGCGCCAGCAGCTTGGAGGGGGGTAGCAATCAGCCCCAGCATTTT.

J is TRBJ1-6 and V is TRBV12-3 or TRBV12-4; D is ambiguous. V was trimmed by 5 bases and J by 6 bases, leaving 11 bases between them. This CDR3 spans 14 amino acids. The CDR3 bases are TGTGCCAGCAGTGGAAGGGCTGGTAATTCACCCCTCCACTTT. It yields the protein CASSGRAGNSPLHF.

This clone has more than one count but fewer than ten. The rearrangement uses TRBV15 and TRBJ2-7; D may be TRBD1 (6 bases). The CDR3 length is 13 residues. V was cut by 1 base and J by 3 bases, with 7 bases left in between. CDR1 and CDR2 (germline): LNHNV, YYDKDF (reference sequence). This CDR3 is CATSRVGGYEQYF. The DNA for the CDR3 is TGTGCCACCAGCAGAGTAGGGGGCTACGAGCAGTACTTC.

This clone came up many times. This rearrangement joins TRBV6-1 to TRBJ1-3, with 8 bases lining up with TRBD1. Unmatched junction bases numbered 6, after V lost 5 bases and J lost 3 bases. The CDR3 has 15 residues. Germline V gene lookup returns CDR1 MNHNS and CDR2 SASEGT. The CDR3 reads CASSSTGENGNTIYF. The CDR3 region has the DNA TGTGCCAGCAGTTCGACAGGGGAGAATGGAAACACCATATATTTT.

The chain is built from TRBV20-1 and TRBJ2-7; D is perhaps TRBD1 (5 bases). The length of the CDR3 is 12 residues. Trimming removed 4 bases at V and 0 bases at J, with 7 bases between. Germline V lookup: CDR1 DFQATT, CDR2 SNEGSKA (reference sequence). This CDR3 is CSAIQGSYEQYF. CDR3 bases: TGCAGTGCTATTCAGGGCTCCTACGAGCAGTACTTC.

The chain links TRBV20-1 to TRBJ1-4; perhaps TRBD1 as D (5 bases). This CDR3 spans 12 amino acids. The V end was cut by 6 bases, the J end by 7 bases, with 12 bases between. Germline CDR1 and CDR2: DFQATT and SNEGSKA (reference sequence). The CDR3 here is CSAPKGREKLFF. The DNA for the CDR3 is TGCAGTGCCCCGAAGGGGCGTGAAAAACTGTTTTTT.

DNA for the CDR3: TGCAGTGCTAGTGGGCAGGGGGCCGACACCGGGGAGCTGTTTTTT. Its translation: CSASGQGADTGELFF. The chain combines TRBV20-1 with TRBJ2-2; 8 bases map to TRBD1. Trimming cost V 3 bases and J 3 bases; bases outside gene matches: 6. CDR1 is DFQATT and CDR2 is SNEGSKA in the germline V gene (reference sequence). The CDR3 is made up of 15 amino acids.

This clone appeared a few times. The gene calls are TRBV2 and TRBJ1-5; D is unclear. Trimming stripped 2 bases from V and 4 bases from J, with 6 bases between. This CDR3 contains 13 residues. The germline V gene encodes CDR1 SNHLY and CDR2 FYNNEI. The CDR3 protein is CASSESWNQPQHF. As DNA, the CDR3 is TGTGCCAGCAGTGAAAGCTGGAATCAGCCCCAGCATTTT.

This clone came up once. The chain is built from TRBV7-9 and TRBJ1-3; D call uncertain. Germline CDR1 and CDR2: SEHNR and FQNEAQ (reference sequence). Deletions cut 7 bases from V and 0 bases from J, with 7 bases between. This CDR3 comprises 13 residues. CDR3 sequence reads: CASTRISGNTIYF. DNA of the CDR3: TGTGCCAGCACCAGAATCTCTGGAAACACCATATATTTT.

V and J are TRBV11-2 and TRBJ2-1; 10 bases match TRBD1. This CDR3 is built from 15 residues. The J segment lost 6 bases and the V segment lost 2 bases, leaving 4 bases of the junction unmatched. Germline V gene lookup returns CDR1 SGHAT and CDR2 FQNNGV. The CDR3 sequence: CASSLRQGAGNEQFF. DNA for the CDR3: TGTGCCAGCAGCTTAAGACAGGGGGCCGGCAATGAGCAGTTCTTC.

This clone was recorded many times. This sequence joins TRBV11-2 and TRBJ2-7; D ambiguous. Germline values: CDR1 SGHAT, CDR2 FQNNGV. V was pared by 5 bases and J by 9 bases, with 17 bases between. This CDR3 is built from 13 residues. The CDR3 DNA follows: TGTGCCAGCAGCCCTGATACCTGGGCCCGGCAGTACTTC. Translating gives CASSPDTWARQYF. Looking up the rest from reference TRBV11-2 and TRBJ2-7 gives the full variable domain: EAGVAQSPRYKIIEKRQSVAFWCNPISGHATLYWYQQILGQGPKLLIQFQNNGVVDDSQLPKDRFSAERLKGVDSTLKIQPAKLEDSAVYLCASSPDTWARQYFGPGTRLTVT.

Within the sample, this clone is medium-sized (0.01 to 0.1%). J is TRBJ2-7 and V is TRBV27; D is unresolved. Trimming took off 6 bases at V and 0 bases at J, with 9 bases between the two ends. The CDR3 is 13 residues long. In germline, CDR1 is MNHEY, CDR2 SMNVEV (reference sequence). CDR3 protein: CASRRRNSYEQYF. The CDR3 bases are TGTGCCAGCAGAAGAAGGAACTCCTACGAGCAGTACTTC.

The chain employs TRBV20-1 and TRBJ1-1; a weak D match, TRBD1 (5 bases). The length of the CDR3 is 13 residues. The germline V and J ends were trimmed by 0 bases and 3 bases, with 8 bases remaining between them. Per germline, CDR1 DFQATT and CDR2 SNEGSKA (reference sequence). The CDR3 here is CSARDQGDTEAFF. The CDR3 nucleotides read TGCAGTGCTAGAGATCAGGGAGACACTGAAGCTTTCTTT.

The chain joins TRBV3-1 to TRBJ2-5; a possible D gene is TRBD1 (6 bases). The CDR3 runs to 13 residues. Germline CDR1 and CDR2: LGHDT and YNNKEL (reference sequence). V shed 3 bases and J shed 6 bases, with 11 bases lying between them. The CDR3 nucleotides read TGTGCCAGCAGCCAGCTAGGGGGAAAGACCCAGTACTTC. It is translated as CASSQLGGKTQYF.

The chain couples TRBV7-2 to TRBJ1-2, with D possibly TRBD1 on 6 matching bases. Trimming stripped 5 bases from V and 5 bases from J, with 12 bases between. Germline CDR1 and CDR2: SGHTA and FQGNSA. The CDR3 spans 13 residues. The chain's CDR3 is CASSTKGEYGYTF. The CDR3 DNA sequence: TGTGCCAGCAGCACGAAGGGGGAATATGGCTACACCTTC.

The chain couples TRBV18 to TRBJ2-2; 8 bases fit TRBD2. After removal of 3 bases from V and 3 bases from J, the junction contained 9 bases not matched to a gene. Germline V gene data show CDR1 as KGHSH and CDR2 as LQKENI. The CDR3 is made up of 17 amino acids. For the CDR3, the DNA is TGTGCCAGCTCACCTAACGGACTAGCCGGCGACACCGGGGAGCTGTTTTTT. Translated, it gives CASSPNGLAGDTGELFF.

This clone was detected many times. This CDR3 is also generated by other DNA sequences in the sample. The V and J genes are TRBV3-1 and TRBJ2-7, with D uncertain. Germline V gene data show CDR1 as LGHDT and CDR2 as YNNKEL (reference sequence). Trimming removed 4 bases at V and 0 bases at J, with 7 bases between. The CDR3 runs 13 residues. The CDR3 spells CASSRELSYEQYF. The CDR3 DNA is TGTGCCAGCAGCCGGGAACTCTCCTACGAGCAGTACTTC.

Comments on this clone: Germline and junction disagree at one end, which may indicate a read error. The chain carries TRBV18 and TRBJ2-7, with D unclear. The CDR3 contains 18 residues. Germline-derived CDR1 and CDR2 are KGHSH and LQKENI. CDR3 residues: CSSSPPRSGTASSYEQYF. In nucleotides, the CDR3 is TGTTCCAGCTCACCACCAAGGTCAGGTACAGCGAGCTCCTACGAGCAGTACTTC.

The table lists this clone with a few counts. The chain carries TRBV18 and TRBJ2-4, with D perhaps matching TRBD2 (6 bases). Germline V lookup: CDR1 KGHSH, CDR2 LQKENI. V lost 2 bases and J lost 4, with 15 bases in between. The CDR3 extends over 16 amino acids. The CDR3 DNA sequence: TGTGCCAGCTCACCAGGAGGGGCAGGCTCAAAAAACATTCAGTACTTC. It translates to CASSPGGAGSKNIQYF.

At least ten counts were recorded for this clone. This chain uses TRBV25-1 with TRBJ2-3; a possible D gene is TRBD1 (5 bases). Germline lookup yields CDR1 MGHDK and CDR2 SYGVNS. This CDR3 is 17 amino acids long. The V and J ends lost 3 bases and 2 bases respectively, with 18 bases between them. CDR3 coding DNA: TGTGCCAGCAGTGATTGGGCGCGGCAGGGCAACACAGATACGCAGTATTTT. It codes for CASSDWARQGNTDTQYF.

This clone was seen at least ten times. CDR3: CAWRIRDRASPLHF. The CDR3, as DNA: TGTGCCTGGAGAATCCGGGACAGGGCATCACCCCTCCACTTT. This chain joins TRBV30 and TRBJ1-6; 9 bases fit TRBD1. After removal of 3 bases from V and 10 bases from J, the junction contained 7 bases not matched to a gene. From germline, CDR1 is GTSNPN and CDR2 SVGIG (reference sequence). CDR3 length: 14 amino acids. The whole variable domain, remainder taken from reference TRBV30 and TRBJ1-6, is SQTIHQWPATLVQPVGSPLSLECTVEGTSNPNLYWYRQAAGRGLQLLFYSVGIGQISSEVPQNLSASRPQDRQFILSSKKLLLSDSGFYLCAWRIRDRASPLHFGNGTRLTVT.

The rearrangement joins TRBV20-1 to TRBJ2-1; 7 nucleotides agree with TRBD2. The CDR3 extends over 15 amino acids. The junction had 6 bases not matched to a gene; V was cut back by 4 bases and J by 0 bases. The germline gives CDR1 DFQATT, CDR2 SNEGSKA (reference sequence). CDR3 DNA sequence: TGCAGTGCTATGAAAGAGCGGGACTCCTACAATGAGCAGTTCTTC. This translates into CSAMKERDSYNEQFF.

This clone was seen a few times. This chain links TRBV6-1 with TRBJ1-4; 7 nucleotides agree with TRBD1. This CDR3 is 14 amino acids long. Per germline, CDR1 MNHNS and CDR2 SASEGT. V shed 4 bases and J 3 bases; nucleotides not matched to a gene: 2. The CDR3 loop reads CASSVQGSNEKLFF. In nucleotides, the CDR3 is TGTGCCAGCAGTGTACAGGGGTCTAATGAAAAACTGTTTTTT.